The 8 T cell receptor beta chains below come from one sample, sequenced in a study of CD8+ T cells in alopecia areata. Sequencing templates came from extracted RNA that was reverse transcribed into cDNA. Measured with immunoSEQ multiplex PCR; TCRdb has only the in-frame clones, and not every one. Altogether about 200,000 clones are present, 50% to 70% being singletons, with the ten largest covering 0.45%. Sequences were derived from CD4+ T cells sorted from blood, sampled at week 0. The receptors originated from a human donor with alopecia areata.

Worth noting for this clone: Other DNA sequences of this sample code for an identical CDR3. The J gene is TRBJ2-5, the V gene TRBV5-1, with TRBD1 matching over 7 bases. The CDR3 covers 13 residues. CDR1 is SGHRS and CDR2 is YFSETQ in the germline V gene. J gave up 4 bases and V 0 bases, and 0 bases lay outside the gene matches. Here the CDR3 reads CASSLGQGETQYF. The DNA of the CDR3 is TGCGCCAGCAGCTTGGGACAGGGAGAGACCCAGTACTTC.

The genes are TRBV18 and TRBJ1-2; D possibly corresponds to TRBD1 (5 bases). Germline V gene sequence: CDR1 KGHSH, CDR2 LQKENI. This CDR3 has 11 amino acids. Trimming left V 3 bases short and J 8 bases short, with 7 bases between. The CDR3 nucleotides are TGTGCCAGCTCACCTGGGGCGGGCTACACCTTC. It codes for CASSPGAGYTF.

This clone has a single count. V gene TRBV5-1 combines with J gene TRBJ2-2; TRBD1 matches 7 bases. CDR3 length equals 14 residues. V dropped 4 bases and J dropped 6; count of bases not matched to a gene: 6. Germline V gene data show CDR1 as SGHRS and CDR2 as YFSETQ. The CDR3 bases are TGCGCCAGCAGCCCGCAGACAGGGTCCGGGGAGCTGTTTTTT. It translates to CASSPQTGSGELFF. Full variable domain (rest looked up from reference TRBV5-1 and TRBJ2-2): KAGVTQTPRYLIKTRGQQVTLSCSPISGHRSVSWYQQTPGQGLQFLFEYFSETQRNKGNFPGRFSGRQFSNSRSEMNVSTLELGDSALYLCASSPQTGSGELFFGEGSRLTVL.

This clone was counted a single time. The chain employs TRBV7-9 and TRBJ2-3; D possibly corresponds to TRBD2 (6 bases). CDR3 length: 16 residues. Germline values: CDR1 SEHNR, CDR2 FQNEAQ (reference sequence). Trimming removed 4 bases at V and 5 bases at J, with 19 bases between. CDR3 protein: CASSSYSGPMGDTQYF. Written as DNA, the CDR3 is TGTGCCAGCAGCTCATATAGCGGCCCCATGGGAGATACGCAGTATTTT.

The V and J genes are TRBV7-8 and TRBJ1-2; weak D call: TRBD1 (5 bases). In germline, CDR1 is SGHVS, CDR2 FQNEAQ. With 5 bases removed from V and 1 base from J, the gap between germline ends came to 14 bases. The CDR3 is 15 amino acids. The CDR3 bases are TGTGCCAGCAGCGTTCGACAGTTCGTTAACTATGGCTACACCTTC. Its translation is CASSVRQFVNYGYTF. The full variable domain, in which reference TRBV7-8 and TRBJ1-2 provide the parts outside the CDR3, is GAGVSQSPRYKVAKRGQDVALRCDPISGHVSLFWYQQALGQGPEFLTYFQNEAQLDKSGLPSDRFFAERPEGSVSTLKIQRTQQEDSAVYLCASSVRQFVNYGYTFGSGTRLTVV.

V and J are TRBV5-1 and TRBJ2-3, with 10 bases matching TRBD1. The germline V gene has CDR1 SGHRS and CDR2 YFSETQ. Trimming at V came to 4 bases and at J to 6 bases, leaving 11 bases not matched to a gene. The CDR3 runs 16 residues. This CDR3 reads CASSPPGTGATDTQYF. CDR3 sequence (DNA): TGCGCCAGCAGCCCCCCCGGGACAGGGGCGACCGATACGCAGTATTTT.

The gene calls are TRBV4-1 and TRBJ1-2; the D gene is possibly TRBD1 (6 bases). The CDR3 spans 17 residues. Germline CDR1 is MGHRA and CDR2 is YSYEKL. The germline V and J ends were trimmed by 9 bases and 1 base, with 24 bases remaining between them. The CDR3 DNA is TGCGCCAGTTTTATGCCGACAGATACAGGGCTTAACTATGGCTACACCTTC. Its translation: CASFMPTDTGLNYGYTF.

The CDR3 DNA reads TGTGCCAGTAGGCCGACTAGCGGGAAGAACGAGCAGTACTTC. Its protein is CASRPTSGKNEQYF. This chain uses TRBV19 with TRBJ2-7; 11 bases are a match to TRBD2. V lost 6 bases to trimming and J lost 5 bases; unmatched junction nucleotides: 6. The CDR3 runs 14 residues. Germline lookup yields CDR1 LNHDA and CDR2 SQIVND (reference sequence).